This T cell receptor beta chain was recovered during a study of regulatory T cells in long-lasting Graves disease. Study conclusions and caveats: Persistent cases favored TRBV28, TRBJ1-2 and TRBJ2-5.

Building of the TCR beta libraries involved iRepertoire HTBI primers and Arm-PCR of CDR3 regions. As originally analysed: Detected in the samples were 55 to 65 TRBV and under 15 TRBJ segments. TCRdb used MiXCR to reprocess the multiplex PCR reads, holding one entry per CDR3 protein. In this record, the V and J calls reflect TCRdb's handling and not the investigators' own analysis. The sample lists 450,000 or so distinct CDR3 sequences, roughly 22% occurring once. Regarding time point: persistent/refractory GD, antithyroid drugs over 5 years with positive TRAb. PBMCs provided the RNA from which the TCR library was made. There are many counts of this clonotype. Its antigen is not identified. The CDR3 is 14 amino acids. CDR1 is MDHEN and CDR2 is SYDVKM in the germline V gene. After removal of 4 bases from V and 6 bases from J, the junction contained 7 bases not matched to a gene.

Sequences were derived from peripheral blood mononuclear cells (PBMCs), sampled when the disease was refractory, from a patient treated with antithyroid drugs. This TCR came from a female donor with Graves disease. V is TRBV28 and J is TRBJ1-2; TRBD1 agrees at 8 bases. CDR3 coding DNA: TGTGCCAGCAGTTCTTCCGGGACAGGAAATGGCTACACCTTC. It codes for CASSSSGTGNGYTF.